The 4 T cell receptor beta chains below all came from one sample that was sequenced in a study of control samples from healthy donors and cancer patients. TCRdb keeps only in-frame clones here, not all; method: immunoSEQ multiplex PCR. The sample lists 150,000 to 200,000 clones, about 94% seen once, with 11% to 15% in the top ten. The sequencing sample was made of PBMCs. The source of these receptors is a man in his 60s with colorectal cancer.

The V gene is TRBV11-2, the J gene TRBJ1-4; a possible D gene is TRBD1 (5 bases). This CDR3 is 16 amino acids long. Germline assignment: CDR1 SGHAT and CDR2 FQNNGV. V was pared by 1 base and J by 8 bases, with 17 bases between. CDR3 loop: CASSLGPGREGEKLFF. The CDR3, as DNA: TGTGCCAGCAGCTTAGGTCCGGGCAGGGAAGGAGAAAAACTGTTTTTT.

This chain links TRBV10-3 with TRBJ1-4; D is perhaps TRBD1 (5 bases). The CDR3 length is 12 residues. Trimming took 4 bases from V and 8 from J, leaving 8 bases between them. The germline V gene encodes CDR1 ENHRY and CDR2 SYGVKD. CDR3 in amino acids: CAISGQGEKLFF. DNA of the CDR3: TGTGCCATCAGTGGTCAGGGAGAAAAACTGTTTTTT.

CDR3 protein: CASSLSGLEAFF. CDR3 nucleotide sequence: TGTGCCAGCAGCTTATCGGGGCTTGAAGCTTTCTTT. The chain combines TRBV14 with TRBJ1-1; weak D call: TRBD1 (5 bases). Trimming took 5 bases from V and 7 from J, leaving 11 bases between them. CDR1 and CDR2 from the germline V gene are SGHDN and FVKESK. The CDR3 runs to 12 residues.

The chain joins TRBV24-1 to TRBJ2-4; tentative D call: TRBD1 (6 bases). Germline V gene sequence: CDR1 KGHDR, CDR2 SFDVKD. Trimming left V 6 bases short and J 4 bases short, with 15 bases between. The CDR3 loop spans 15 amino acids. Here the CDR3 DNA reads TGTGCCACCAGTTCTTACAGGGTAGATAAAAACATTCAGTACTTC. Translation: CATSSYRVDKNIQYF.